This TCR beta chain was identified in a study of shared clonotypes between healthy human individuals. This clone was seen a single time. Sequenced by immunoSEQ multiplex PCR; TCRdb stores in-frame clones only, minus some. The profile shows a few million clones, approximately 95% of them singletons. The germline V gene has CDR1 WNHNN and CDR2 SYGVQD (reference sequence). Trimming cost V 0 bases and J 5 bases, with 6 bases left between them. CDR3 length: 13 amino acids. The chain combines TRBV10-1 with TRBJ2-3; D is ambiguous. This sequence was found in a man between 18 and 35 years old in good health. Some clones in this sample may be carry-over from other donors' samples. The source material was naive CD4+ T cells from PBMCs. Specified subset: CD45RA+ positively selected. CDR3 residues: CASSESTLDTQYF. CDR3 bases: TGCGCCAGCAGTGAGTCGACCCTAGATACGCAGTATTTT.